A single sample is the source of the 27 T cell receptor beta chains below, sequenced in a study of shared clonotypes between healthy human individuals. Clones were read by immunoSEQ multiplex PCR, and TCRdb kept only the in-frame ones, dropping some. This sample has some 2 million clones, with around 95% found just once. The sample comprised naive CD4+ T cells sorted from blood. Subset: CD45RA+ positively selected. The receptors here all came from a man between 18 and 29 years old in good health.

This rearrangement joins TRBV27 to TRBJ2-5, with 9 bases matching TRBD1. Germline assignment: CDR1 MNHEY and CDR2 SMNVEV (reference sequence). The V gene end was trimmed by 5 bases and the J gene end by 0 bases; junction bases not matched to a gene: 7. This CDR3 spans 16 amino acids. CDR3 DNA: TGTGCCAGCAGTCCGGGGACAGGGAGGAACCAAGAGACCCAGTACTTC. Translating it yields CASSPGTGRNQETQYF.

This CDR3 reads CASSPGTASVRTQYF. For the CDR3, the DNA is TGTGCCAGTAGTCCCGGGACCGCTAGCGTAAGGACCCAGTACTTC. The rearrangement uses TRBV19 and TRBJ2-5; a weak D match, TRBD2 (6 bases). This CDR3 has 15 amino acids. Germline CDR1 and CDR2: LNHDA and SQIVND (reference sequence). Trimming shortened V by 5 bases and J by 7 bases, and 20 bases separated the two germline ends.

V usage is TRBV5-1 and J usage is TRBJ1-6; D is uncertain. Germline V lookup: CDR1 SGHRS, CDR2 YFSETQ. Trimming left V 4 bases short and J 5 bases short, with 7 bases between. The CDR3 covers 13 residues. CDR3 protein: CASSGTNNSPLHF. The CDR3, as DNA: TGCGCCAGCAGCGGCACGAATAATTCACCCCTCCACTTT.

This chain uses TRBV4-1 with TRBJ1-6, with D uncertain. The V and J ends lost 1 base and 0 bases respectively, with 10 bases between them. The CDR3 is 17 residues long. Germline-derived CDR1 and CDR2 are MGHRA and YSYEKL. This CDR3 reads CASSQASLSSYNSPLHF. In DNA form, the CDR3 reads TGCGCCAGCAGCCAAGCCAGCCTTAGCTCCTATAATTCACCCCTCCACTTT.

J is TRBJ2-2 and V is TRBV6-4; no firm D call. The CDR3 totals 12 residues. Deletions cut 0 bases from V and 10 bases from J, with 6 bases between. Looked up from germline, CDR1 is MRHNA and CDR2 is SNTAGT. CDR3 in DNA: TGTGCCAGCAGTGACTCGACGTCGGAGCTGTTTTTT. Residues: CASSDSTSELFF.

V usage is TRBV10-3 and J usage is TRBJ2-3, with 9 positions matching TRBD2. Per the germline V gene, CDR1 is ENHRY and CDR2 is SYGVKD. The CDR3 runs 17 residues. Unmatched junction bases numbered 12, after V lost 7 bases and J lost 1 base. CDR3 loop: CAINNKGLATGTDTQYF. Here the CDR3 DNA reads TGTGCCATCAATAATAAGGGACTAGCAACAGGCACAGATACGCAGTATTTT.

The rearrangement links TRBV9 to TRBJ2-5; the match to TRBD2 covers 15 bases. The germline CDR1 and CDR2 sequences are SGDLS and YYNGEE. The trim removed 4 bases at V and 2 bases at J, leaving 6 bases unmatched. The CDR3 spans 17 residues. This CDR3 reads CASSPGLAGGIQETQYF. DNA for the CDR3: TGTGCCAGCAGCCCGGGACTAGCGGGGGGTATACAAGAGACCCAGTACTTC.

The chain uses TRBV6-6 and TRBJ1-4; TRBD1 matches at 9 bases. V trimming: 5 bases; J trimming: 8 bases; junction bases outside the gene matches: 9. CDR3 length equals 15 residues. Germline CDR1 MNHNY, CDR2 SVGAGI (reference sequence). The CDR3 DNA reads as TGTGCCAGCAGTCCCCCCCGGGACAGGGACGAAAAACTGTTTTTT. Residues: CASSPPRDRDEKLFF.

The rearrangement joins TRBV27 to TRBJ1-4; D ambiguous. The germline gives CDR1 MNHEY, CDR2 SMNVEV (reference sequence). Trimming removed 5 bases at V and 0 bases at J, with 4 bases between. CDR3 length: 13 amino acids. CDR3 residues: CASSPSTNEKLFF. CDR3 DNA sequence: TGTGCCAGCAGTCCGTCAACTAATGAAAAACTGTTTTTT.

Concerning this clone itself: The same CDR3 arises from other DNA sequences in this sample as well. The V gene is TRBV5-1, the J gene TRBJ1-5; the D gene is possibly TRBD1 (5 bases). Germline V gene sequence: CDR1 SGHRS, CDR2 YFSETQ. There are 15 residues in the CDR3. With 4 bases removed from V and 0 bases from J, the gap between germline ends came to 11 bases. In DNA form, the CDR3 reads TGCGCCAGCAGCACCACAGGAGATAGCAATCAGCCCCAGCATTTT. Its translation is CASSTTGDSNQPQHF.

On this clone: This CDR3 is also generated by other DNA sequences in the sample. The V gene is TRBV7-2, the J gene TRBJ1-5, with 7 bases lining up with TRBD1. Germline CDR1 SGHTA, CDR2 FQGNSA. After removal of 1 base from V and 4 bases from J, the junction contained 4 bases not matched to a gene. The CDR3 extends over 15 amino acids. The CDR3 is CASSLDGRGNQPQHF. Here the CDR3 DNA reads TGTGCCAGCAGCTTAGATGGCAGGGGGAATCAGCCCCAGCATTTT.

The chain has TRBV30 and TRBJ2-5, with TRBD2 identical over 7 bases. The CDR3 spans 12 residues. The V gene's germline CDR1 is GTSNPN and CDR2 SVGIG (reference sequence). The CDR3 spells CAWGGMGETQYF. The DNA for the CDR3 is TGTGCGTGGGGAGGGATGGGAGAGACCCAGTACTTC.

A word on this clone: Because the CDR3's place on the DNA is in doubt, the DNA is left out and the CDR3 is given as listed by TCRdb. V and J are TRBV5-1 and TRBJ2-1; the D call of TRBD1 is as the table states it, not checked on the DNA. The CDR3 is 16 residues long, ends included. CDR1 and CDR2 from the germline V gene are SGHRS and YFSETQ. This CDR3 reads CASILGQGLKYNEQFF.

For the CDR3, the DNA is TGCGCCAGCAGCCGATATCAGGGGAATGAGCAGTTCTTC. Translated, it gives CASSRYQGNEQFF. This chain connects TRBV4-1 to TRBJ2-1; possibly TRBD1 for D (6 bases). V lost 4 bases, J lost 7 bases, and 11 bases lay in between. Germline values: CDR1 MGHRA, CDR2 YSYEKL. This CDR3 spans 13 amino acids.

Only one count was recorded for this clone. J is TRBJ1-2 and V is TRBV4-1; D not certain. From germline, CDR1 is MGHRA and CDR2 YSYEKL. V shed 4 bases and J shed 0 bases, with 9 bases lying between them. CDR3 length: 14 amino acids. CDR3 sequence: CASSPVGTNYGYTF. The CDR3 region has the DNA TGCGCCAGCAGCCCGGTGGGAACTAACTATGGCTACACCTTC.

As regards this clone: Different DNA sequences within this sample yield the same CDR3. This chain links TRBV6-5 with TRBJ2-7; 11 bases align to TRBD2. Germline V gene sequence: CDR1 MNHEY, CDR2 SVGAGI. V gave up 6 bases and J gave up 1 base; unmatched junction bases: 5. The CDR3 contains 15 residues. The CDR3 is CASSLRTSGSYEQYF. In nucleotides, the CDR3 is TGTGCCAGCAGCCTTCGGACTAGCGGGTCCTACGAGCAGTACTTC.

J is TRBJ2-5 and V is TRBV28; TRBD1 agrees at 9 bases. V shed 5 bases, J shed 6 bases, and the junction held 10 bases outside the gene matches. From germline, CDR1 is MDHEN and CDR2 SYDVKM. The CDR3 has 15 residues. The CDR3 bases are TGTGCCAGCAGTCCTCCGACAGGGGGTAGAAAGACCCAGTACTTC. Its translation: CASSPPTGGRKTQYF.

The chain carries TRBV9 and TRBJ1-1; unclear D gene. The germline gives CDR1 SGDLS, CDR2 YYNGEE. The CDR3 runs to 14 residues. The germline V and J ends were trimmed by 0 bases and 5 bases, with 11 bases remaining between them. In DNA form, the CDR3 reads TGTGCCAGCAGCGTAGGTCCCGTGTGGACTGAAGCTTTCTTT. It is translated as CASSVGPVWTEAFF.

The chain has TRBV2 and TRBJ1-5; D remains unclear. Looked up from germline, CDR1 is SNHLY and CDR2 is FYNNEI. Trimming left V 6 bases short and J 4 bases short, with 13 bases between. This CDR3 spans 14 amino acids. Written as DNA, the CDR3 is TGTGCCAGCAGGGAGAGATCTGTTAATCAGCCCCAGCATTTT. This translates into CASRERSVNQPQHF.

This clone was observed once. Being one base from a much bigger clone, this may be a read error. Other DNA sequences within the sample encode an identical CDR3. The CDR3 DNA sequence: TGTGCCAGCAGCCTGGGAGATACGCAGTATTTT. Amino acids: CASSLGDTQYF. V usage is TRBV5-6 and J usage is TRBJ2-3; D call uncertain. The germline CDR1 and CDR2 sequences are SGHDT and YYEEEE. Trimming removed 4 bases at V and 5 bases at J, with 5 bases between. This CDR3 is built from 11 residues.

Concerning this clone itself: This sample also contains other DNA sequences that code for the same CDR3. DNA of the CDR3: TGTGCCATCAGTGAGGGGGGGAGAAACACCATATATTTT. Protein product: CAISEGGRNTIYF. This chain joins TRBV10-3 and TRBJ1-3, with D possibly matching TRBD1 (5 bases). CDR1 is ENHRY, CDR2 SYGVKD, per germline. The CDR3 runs 13 residues. With 2 bases removed from V and 5 bases from J, the gap between germline ends came to 7 bases.

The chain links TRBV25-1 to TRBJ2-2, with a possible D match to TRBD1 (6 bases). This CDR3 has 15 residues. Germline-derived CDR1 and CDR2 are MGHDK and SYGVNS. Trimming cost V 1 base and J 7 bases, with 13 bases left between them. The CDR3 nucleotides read TGTGCCAGCAGTGAATTTTGGGGGCAAAACGGGGAGCTGTTTTTT. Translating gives CASSEFWGQNGELFF.

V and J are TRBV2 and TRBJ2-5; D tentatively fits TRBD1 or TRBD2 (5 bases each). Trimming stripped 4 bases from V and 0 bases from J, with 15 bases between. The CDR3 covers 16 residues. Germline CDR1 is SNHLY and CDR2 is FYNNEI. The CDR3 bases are TGTGCCAGCAGTGGCGGTCGGGACCGGTACCAAGAGACCCAGTACTTC. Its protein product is CASSGGRDRYQETQYF.

CDR3 protein: CASSELAGERNEQFF. The CDR3 nucleotides are TGTGCCAGCAGTGAACTAGCGGGAGAGAGGAATGAGCAGTTCTTC. The chain couples TRBV6-1 to TRBJ2-1; 10 bases align to TRBD2. V was clipped by 2 bases and J by 7 bases; unmatched bases: 5. The CDR3 consists of 15 residues. Germline-derived CDR1 and CDR2 are MNHNS and SASEGT.

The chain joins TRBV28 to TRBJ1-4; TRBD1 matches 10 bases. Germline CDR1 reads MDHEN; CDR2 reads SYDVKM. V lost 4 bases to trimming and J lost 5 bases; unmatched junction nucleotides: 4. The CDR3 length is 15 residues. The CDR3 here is CASSSRTGGNEKLFF. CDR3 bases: TGTGCCAGCAGTTCGCGGACAGGGGGAAATGAAAAACTGTTTTTT.

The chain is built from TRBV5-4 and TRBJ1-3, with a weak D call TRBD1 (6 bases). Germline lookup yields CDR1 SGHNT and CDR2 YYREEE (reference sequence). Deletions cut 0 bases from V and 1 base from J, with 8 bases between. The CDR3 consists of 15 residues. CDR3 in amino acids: CASSLDGTSGNTIYF. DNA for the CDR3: TGTGCCAGCAGCTTGGACGGGACATCTGGAAACACCATATATTTT.

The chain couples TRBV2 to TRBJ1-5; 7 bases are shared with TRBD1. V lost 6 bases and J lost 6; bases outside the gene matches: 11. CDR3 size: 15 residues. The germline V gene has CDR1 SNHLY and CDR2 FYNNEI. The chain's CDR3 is CASRGGTESGQPQHF. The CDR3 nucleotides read TGTGCCAGCAGAGGGGGGACAGAAAGCGGTCAGCCCCAGCATTTT. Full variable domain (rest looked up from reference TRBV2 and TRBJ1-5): EPEVTQTPSHQVTQMGQEVILRCVPISNHLYFYWYRQILGQKVEFLVSFYNNEISEKSEIFDDQFSVERPDGSNFTLKIRSTKLEDSAMYFCASRGGTESGQPQHFGDGTRLSIL.